One T cell receptor (beta chain) is described in this entry. Its cognate antigen is unknown. This sample was included in a study of T-cell memory formation after mild COVID-19. On the study more broadly: TCR clusters showed largely donor specificity.

Regarding the study as a whole: Among clones contracting day 15 to 85, CD4/CD8 was balanced, whereas later expanders leaned CD4+. There were some responding clones in pre-infection memory, which suggested that cross-reactive memory had joined.

The germline gives CDR1 SGHVS, CDR2 FNYEAQ. The length of the CDR3 is 15 residues. After removal of 2 bases from V and 3 bases from J, the junction contained 6 bases not matched to a gene. MiXCR was run by TCRdb on the 5' RACE reads, yielding one entry per CDR3 protein. Counted here are roughly 110,000 distinct CDR3 sequences, roughly 12% occurring once; the ten biggest clones make up roughly 27%. The chain has TRBV7-6 and TRBJ1-1, with 7 positions matching TRBD1. Sequenced input: PBMCs or a T cell subset sorted from them (not recorded which). The sequence was obtained from an adult woman who had mild COVID-19 (a few samples of this study predate the infection). Cell type and time point are not known. CDR3 protein: CASSLTEQGDTEAFF. The CDR3 DNA is TGTGCCAGCAGCTTAACCGAGCAGGGGGACACTGAAGCTTTCTTT.